Below, 20 T cell receptor beta chains from the same sample are listed, as sequenced in a study of CD8 T cells in Susac syndrome. When the RNA was reverse transcribed, random hexamers were used with an input of about 0.5 to 1 ug. TCRdb recomputed calls from the immunoSEQ multiplex PCR reads with MiXCR, one row per CDR3 protein. Altogether around 130,000 distinct CDR3 sequences are present, around 75% being singletons, with the ten largest covering 0.45% to 0.6%. The sequenced material came from CD8+ T cells from PBMCs. The origin of the receptors is a human donor with multiple sclerosis.

V is TRBV28 and J is TRBJ1-1; TRBD1 agrees at 10 bases. This CDR3 region has 15 residues. The trim removed 7 bases at V and 0 bases at J, leaving 5 bases unmatched. Per germline, CDR1 MDHEN and CDR2 SYDVKM. The CDR3 sequence is CASTLTGGMNTEAFF. The CDR3 DNA sequence: TGTGCCAGCACCCTGACAGGGGGCATGAACACTGAAGCTTTCTTT. Full variable domain (outside the CDR3, taken from reference TRBV28 and TRBJ1-1): DVKVTQSSRYLVKRTGEKVFLECVQDMDHENMFWYRQDPGLGLRLIYFSYDVKMKEKGDIPEGYSVSREKKERFSLILESASTNQTSMYLCASTLTGGMNTEAFFGQGTRLTVV.

The rearrangement joins TRBV29-1 to TRBJ1-2, with D uncertain. The V gene's germline CDR1 is SQVTM and CDR2 ANQGSEA. This CDR3 has 11 amino acids. The ends were cut back, 6 bases at V and 6 bases at J, with 11 bases in the middle. The chain's CDR3 is CSVLGEDGYTF. In DNA form, the CDR3 reads TGCAGCGTACTTGGGGAGGATGGCTACACCTTC.

This clonotype has more than one count but fewer than ten. V usage is TRBV7-9 and J usage is TRBJ2-5, with D unresolved. Per germline, CDR1 SEHNR and CDR2 FQNEAQ (reference sequence). There are 14 residues in the CDR3. V was clipped by 2 bases and J by 5 bases, with 12 bases between them. This chain's CDR3 is CASSLQTTRETQYF. The CDR3 region has the DNA TGTGCCAGCAGCTTACAGACGACACGCGAGACCCAGTACTTC.

The chain couples TRBV15 to TRBJ1-2, with unresolved D. The germline V gene has CDR1 LNHNV and CDR2 YYDKDF (reference sequence). CDR3 size: 14 residues. V was clipped by 4 bases and J by 6 bases, with 15 bases between them. The CDR3: CATSTGKSFHGYTF. The CDR3 DNA follows: TGTGCCACCAGCACAGGAAAATCCTTCCATGGCTACACCTTC. Complete variable domain (other parts from reference TRBV15 and TRBJ1-2): DAMVIQNPRYQVTQFGKPVTLSCSQTLNHNVMYWYQQKSSQAPKLLFHYYDKDFNNEADTPDNFQSRRPNTSFCFLDIRSPGLGDTAMYLCATSTGKSFHGYTFGSGTRLTVV.

The gene calls are TRBV5-1 and TRBJ2-7; TRBD2 matches at 7 bases. The CDR3 sequence is 16 residues long. Germline V gives CDR1 SGHRS, CDR2 YFSETQ. V lost 4 bases and J lost 2; bases outside the gene matches: 12. Here the CDR3 reads CASSLLGGDGPYEQYV. CDR3 nucleotides: TGCGCCAGCAGCCTCTTGGGGGGGGACGGACCCTACGAGCAGTACGTC.

This clonotype was counted a few times. J is TRBJ2-7 and V is TRBV7-8, with a tentative D call TRBD1 (6 bases). Trimming stripped 5 bases from V and 4 bases from J, with 15 bases between. This CDR3 spans 14 amino acids. Germline V CDR1 and CDR2: SGHVS, FQNEAQ. For the CDR3, the DNA is TGTGCCAGCAGCCCCTACGGGACATCATACGAGCAGTACGTC. This encodes CASSPYGTSYEQYV.

The rearrangement joins TRBV6-2 or TRBV6-3 to TRBJ1-2; D remains ambiguous. Germline V gives CDR1 MNHEY, CDR2 SVGEGT. Trimming stripped 4 bases from V and 2 bases from J, with 11 bases between. CDR3 length equals 14 residues. The CDR3 sequence: CASSWAESNYGYTF. CDR3 bases: TGTGCCAGCAGTTGGGCGGAATCCAACTATGGCTACACCTTC.

The V gene is TRBV7-2, the J gene TRBJ2-5; D is undetermined. CDR1 is SGHTA and CDR2 is FQGNSA in the germline V gene. V was trimmed by 2 bases and J by 3 bases, leaving 16 bases between them. The CDR3 has 16 residues. The CDR3 loop reads CASSLNRHSEKETQYF. The CDR3 bases are TGTGCCAGCAGCTTAAACAGACATTCGGAGAAAGAGACCCAGTACTTC.

CDR3 in DNA: TGCGCCAGCAGCCTCTTAGGCACAGCCCCTTCCTACGAGCAGTACTTC. The encoded protein is CASSLLGTAPSYEQYF. The chain combines TRBV4-1 with TRBJ2-7; D remains unclear. This CDR3 region has 16 residues. Germline lookup yields CDR1 MGHRA and CDR2 YSYEKL. V dropped 4 bases and J dropped 1 base, with 17 bases sitting between them.

The chain employs TRBV7-9 and TRBJ2-1, with D perhaps TRBD2 (5 bases). Germline V CDR1 and CDR2: SEHNR, FQNEAQ (reference sequence). Trimming cost V 2 bases and J 0 bases, with 11 bases left between them. This CDR3 spans 16 amino acids. The CDR3 reads CASSLSSASSYNEQFF. CDR3 DNA: TGTGCCAGCAGCTTAAGTAGCGCTAGCTCCTACAATGAGCAGTTCTTC.

The chain couples TRBV7-9 to TRBJ2-5; D ambiguous. Deletions cut 5 bases from V and 4 bases from J, with 17 bases between. From germline, CDR1 is SEHNR and CDR2 FQNEAQ (reference sequence). The CDR3 sequence is 15 residues long. The CDR3 DNA follows: TGTGCCAGCAGCCCCCCGTATCCCCCGACAGAGACCCAGTACTTC. It is translated as CASSPPYPPTETQYF.

The V gene is TRBV11-2, the J gene TRBJ2-1; D unclear. In germline, CDR1 is SGHAT, CDR2 FQNNGV. This CDR3 region has 11 residues. V gave up 4 bases and J gave up 9 bases, with 7 bases separating them. As DNA, the CDR3 is TGTGCCAGCAGCTCCCTAGGTGAGCAGTTCTTC. It codes for CASSSLGEQFF. Together with reference TRBV11-2 and TRBJ2-1, the CDR3 gives the full variable domain: EAGVAQSPRYKIIEKRQSVAFWCNPISGHATLYWYQQILGQGPKLLIQFQNNGVVDDSQLPKDRFSAERLKGVDSTLKIQPAKLEDSAVYLCASSSLGEQFFGPGTRLTVL.

This clonotype appeared a few times. The chain has TRBV4-1 and TRBJ2-3, with D unresolved. Per the germline V gene, CDR1 is MGHRA and CDR2 is YSYEKL. This CDR3 comprises 16 residues. Trimming removed 0 bases at V and 3 bases at J, with 13 bases between. This chain's CDR3 is CASSQDRARRTDTQYF. In DNA form, the CDR3 reads TGCGCCAGCAGCCAAGATCGGGCGAGAAGGACAGATACGCAGTATTTT.

A few counts support this clonotype. The J gene is TRBJ1-1, the V gene TRBV4-2; no clear D gene. The length of the CDR3 is 16 residues. Germline V lookup: CDR1 LGHNA, CDR2 YNFKEQ. V lost 0 bases to trimming and J lost 1 base, with 12 bases between them. DNA for the CDR3: TGTGCCAGCAGCCAAGAAGCAATGCCAGAGAACACTGAAGCTTTCTTT. This sequence encodes CASSQEAMPENTEAFF.

J is TRBJ2-7 and V is TRBV20-1; 7 bases match TRBD1. Germline-derived CDR1 and CDR2 are DFQATT and SNEGSKA (reference sequence). The CDR3 has 15 amino acids. Losses at the gene ends were 7 bases for V and 2 bases for J; bases not matched to a gene: 14. Written as DNA, the CDR3 is TGCAGTGTAATGGGACAGCTTTTCTCCACCTACGAGCAGTACTTC. Amino acid sequence: CSVMGQLFSTYEQYF.

The V gene is TRBV4-1, the J gene TRBJ2-1, with 10 bases matching TRBD2. The germline V gene has CDR1 MGHRA and CDR2 YSYEKL. Trimming cost V 4 bases and J 2 bases; bases outside gene matches: 14. The CDR3 is 19 amino acids. The CDR3 spells CASSPLAALAGETYNEQFF. The CDR3 region has the DNA TGCGCCAGCAGCCCCCTCGCGGCCCTAGCGGGAGAGACCTACAATGAGCAGTTCTTC.

The chain uses TRBV4-2 and TRBJ1-1; 7 positions match TRBD1. The CDR3 runs 14 residues. Germline V lookup: CDR1 LGHNA, CDR2 YNFKEQ. Unmatched junction bases numbered 2, after V lost 4 bases and J lost 0 bases. CDR3 residues: CASSPGQMNTEAFF. The CDR3 nucleotides are TGTGCCAGCAGCCCGGGACAGATGAACACTGAAGCTTTCTTT.

V is TRBV7-6 and J is TRBJ2-1, with unresolved D. Germline CDR1 reads SGHVS; CDR2 reads FNYEAQ. Trimming pared 5 bases from V and 8 bases from J, leaving 10 bases between. There are 12 residues in the CDR3. The CDR3 nucleotides read TGTGCCAGCAGCCCCTCTGGGGATGAGCAGTTCTTC. Translated: CASSPSGDEQFF.

The V gene is TRBV24-1, the J gene TRBJ2-1; a weak D match, TRBD1 (6 bases). The germline V gene encodes CDR1 KGHDR and CDR2 SFDVKD. V was trimmed by 1 base and J by 7 bases, leaving 10 bases between them. The CDR3 extends over 14 amino acids. The CDR3 DNA sequence: TGTGCCACCAGTGATTTAGCCAGGGGAAATGAGCAGTTCTTC. It encodes CATSDLARGNEQFF.

V is TRBV14 and J is TRBJ2-2; D may be TRBD1 (6 bases). This CDR3 is built from 16 residues. Trimming left V 0 bases short and J 1 base short, with 9 bases between. Germline CDR1 SGHDN, CDR2 FVKESK. The CDR3 loop is CASSQDWGQNTGELFF. Written as DNA, the CDR3 is TGTGCCAGCAGCCAAGATTGGGGACAGAACACCGGGGAGCTGTTTTTT.